This T cell receptor (beta chain) came from a study of T cell responses to AZD1222 COVID-19 vaccine. Study-wide findings and caveats: The CD4 TCRs associated with vaccination extended across spike and predominated at 160-218 and 743-854. Of the AZD1222 recipients, only five to seven were seropositive at baseline. Repertoires in all cases were sampled only once the peak T cell response had passed.

Concerning this clone itself: Its antigen is not identified.

The CDR3 runs 14 residues. Trimming stripped 0 bases from V and 5 bases from J, with 9 bases between. Germline CDR1 is SGDLS and CDR2 is YYNGEE. Profiling relied on immunoSEQ multiplex PCR, and the TCRdb table lists in-frame clones only, not all of them. The sample has 200,000 to 250,000 clones, about 92% seen once. V usage is TRBV9 and J usage is TRBJ2-1; D ambiguous. This sequence was found in an adult in good health. The sequenced sample was peripheral blood, obtained on day 0 of MenACWY control vaccination. CDR3: CASSVALANNEQFF. The CDR3 nucleotides are TGTGCCAGCAGCGTAGCTTTAGCCAACAATGAGCAGTTCTTC.